This TCR beta chain was recovered during a study of T-cell reconstitution after alpha-beta-depleted transplantation in children. As it was prepared, the TCRbeta library received unique molecular identifiers. TCRdb re-called the PCR reads with MiXCR, one entry per CDR3 protein. There are around 370,000 distinct CDR3 sequences in the sample; over 9% occur only once, and 2% to 3% lies in the top ten. The germline gives CDR1 SGHNT, CDR2 YYREEE (reference sequence). The CDR3 consists of 15 residues. V trimming: 4 bases; J trimming: 5 bases; junction bases outside the gene matches: 9. Sequenced here: PBMCs from the stem cell graft donor, sampled from the stem cell graft. The chain joins TRBV5-4 to TRBJ2-7; 10 nucleotides match TRBD1. This clonotype was obtained from a human donor who donated a stem cell graft to a child with acute lymphoblastic leukemia. The chain's CDR3 is CASSLRDRGLDEQYF. The CDR3 nucleotides read TGTGCCAGCAGCCTCCGGGACAGGGGTTTAGACGAGCAGTACTTC.